Below are 5 T cell receptor beta chains sequenced from a single sample in a study of vaccination effects on CD4 cells after COVID-19. Expansion of antigen-specific CD4+ T cells with viral peptide pools was carried out by the ViraFEST assay before sequencing. Researchers isolated CD4+ T cells once approximately ten days of culture had elapsed. The individual was infected with SARS-CoV-2 between March and December 2020, as confirmed by PCR. Clones were sequenced by immunoSEQ multiplex PCR, and TCRdb holds only the in-frame ones, with some missing. Here the sample spans approximately 24,000 clones, more than 70% being singletons. Antigens of these TCRs are unknown. Material: CD4+ T cells from PBMCs cultured with SARS-CoV-2 spike peptides, obtained before COVID-19 vaccination. The receptors originated from a human donor who had a prior SARS-CoV-2 infection.

The CDR3 loop is CASSFYSRGYGYTF. The CDR3 nucleotides are TGTGCCAGCAGCTTTTATAGCCGGGGCTATGGCTACACCTTC. V gene TRBV5-4 combines with J gene TRBJ1-2; D is unclear. V shed 2 bases and J shed 4 bases, with 12 bases lying between them. CDR1 and CDR2 from the germline V gene are SGHNT and YYREEE (reference sequence). CDR3 size: 14 residues.

The CDR3 loop is CASSLGAGGPQHTQYF. The CDR3 nucleotides read TGTGCCAGCAGCTTAGGCGCGGGGGGGCCGCAACATACGCAGTATTTT. The genes are TRBV7-9 and TRBJ2-3; 9 nucleotides align to TRBD2. The V segment lost 1 base and the J segment 7 bases; nucleotides outside the gene matches: 9. The CDR3 has 16 residues. Germline V CDR1 and CDR2: SEHNR, FQNEAQ (reference sequence).

The V gene is TRBV5-1, the J gene TRBJ2-2; 9 bases align to TRBD1. V dropped 4 bases and J dropped 4; count of bases not matched to a gene: 14. Germline CDR1 is SGHRS and CDR2 is YFSETQ. This CDR3 comprises 18 residues. The CDR3 here is CASSAVPGQGPGTGELFF. The CDR3 nucleotides read TGCGCCAGCAGCGCAGTACCGGGACAGGGCCCAGGCACCGGGGAGCTGTTTTTT.

This clone has only one observation. The rearrangement uses TRBV27 and TRBJ2-3; D gene uncertain. This CDR3 comprises 11 residues. V was trimmed by 3 bases and J by 6 bases, leaving 4 bases between them. Germline V gene lookup returns CDR1 MNHEY and CDR2 SMNVEV (reference sequence). This CDR3 reads CASSFSDTQYF. Here the CDR3 DNA reads TGTGCCAGCAGTTTTTCCGATACGCAGTATTTT.

This sequence joins TRBV12-3 or TRBV12-4 and TRBJ1-3, with 9 bases that match TRBD1. V dropped 7 bases and J dropped 5; count of bases not matched to a gene: 3. There are 13 residues in the CDR3. The CDR3 region has the DNA TGTGCCAGCACGGGGACAGGGAGAAACACCATATATTTT. This encodes CASTGTGRNTIYF.